The subject of this entry is one TCR beta chain. Its antigen is not identified. This specimen comes from a study of T cells in Graves' hyperthyroidism and ophthalmopathy. Study-wide results and limits: Blood shared most expanded thyroid clonotypes above 0.001.

The CDR3 regions of TCR beta were amplified from RNA transcripts. When the TCR CDR3 underwent first-round RT-PCR, the HTBI primer set was used. Using its own MiXCR run on the multiplex PCR reads, TCRdb lists one record per CDR3 protein. The sample contains a few hundred thousand distinct CDR3 sequences, 15% to 20% of which appear only once. Each ophthalmopathy patient scored at least 3 on the Clinical Activity Score and at least 4 on NOSPECS grade, with duration under 3 months. Patients having uncontrolled infection, another autoimmune disease, pregnancy or lactation were not included. Diagnostic assessment was based on clinical symptoms, serum thyroxine and TRAb, thyroid ultrasound and orbital computed tomography. Deletions cut 1 base from V and 5 bases from J, with 25 bases between. In germline, CDR1 is LGHNA, CDR2 YSLEER. The CDR3 covers 19 residues.

The V and J genes are TRBV4-3 and TRBJ2-3; D is unresolved. This sequence originates from a woman in her thirties with Graves' ophthalmopathy. Material for sequencing was blood. The CDR3 sequence is CASSQGYKSGVFMGDTQYF. CDR3 DNA: TGCGCCAGCAGCCAAGGGTACAAGTCGGGCGTTTTCATGGGAGATACGCAGTATTTT.